One and the same sample provided the 13 T cell receptor beta chains below, sequenced in a study of T cell responses to AZD1222 COVID-19 vaccine. The method was immunoSEQ multiplex PCR; TCRdb's version includes in-frame clones alone and lacks a portion of them. The repertoire consists of about 110,000 clones, with about 85% occurring once and the leading ten covering less than 6%. The sample in question was peripheral blood, obtained 28 days after the second AZD1222 dose. These receptors all stem from an adult who received the AZD1222 COVID-19 vaccine.

This clone appeared a few times. The gene calls are TRBV6-2 or TRBV6-3 and TRBJ2-7; the D is unclear. Germline V lookup: CDR1 MNHEY, CDR2 SVGEGT. The CDR3 is made up of 12 amino acids. The V gene lost 2 bases and the J gene lost 3 bases, with 5 bases spanning the gap. CDR3 in DNA: TGTGCCAGCAGTTACCCTGACTACGAGCAGTACTTC. As protein: CASSYPDYEQYF.

The rearrangement links TRBV5-1 to TRBJ2-7, with a weak D call TRBD2 (5 bases). CDR3 length: 14 residues. Deletions cut 7 bases from V and 7 bases from J, with 21 bases between. Germline-derived CDR1 and CDR2 are SGHRS and YFSETQ. DNA of the CDR3: TGCGCCAGCTCAGAAACGACCGGCCGCGGGGAGCAGTACTTC. It codes for CASSETTGRGEQYF.

The rearrangement uses TRBV5-1 and TRBJ2-7; 7 bases map to TRBD1. This CDR3 has 15 amino acids. V lost 1 base, J lost 3 bases, and 7 bases stayed unmatched. Per the germline V gene, CDR1 is SGHRS and CDR2 is YFSETQ. The CDR3 coding sequence is TGCGCCAGCAGCTTGATCTGGACAGGAGACTACGAGCAGTACTTC. Protein sequence: CASSLIWTGDYEQYF.

This clone was counted once. The chain is built from TRBV6-5 and TRBJ2-7; 9 positions agree with TRBD1. The CDR3 runs to 15 residues. Germline CDR1 reads MNHEY; CDR2 reads SVGAGI. V was pared by 6 bases and J by 1 base, with 7 bases of the junction left unmatched. Written as DNA, the CDR3 is TGTGCCAGCAGCGCTGGACAGGGGTTATCCTACGAGCAGTACTTC. It encodes CASSAGQGLSYEQYF.

V is TRBV19 and J is TRBJ2-1; maybe TRBD1 (6 bases). V was trimmed by 5 bases and J by 2 bases, leaving 13 bases between them. The CDR3 is made up of 15 amino acids. Germline values: CDR1 LNHDA, CDR2 SQIVND (reference sequence). Here the CDR3 reads CASSAYRAPYNEQFF. CDR3 nucleotides: TGTGCCAGTAGTGCGTACAGGGCCCCCTACAATGAGCAGTTCTTC.

This chain joins TRBV7-3 and TRBJ1-1; D is uncertain. The CDR3 loop spans 13 amino acids. V was cut by 0 bases and J by 0 bases, with 2 bases left in between. In germline, CDR1 is SGHTA, CDR2 FQGTGA. Here the CDR3 reads CASSLTVNTEAFF. CDR3 in DNA: TGTGCCAGCAGCTTAACCGTGAACACTGAAGCTTTCTTT.

This clone was recorded once. The chain carries TRBV7-2 and TRBJ1-1; D gene ambiguous. V was trimmed by 4 bases and J by 1 base, leaving 7 bases between them. This CDR3 comprises 13 residues. Germline assignment: CDR1 SGHTA and CDR2 FQGNSA. CDR3 DNA: TGTGCCAGCAGCTCCCGGAGGAACACTGAAGCTTTCTTT. Its protein product is CASSSRRNTEAFF.

In its sample, this clone was seen a few times. The chain combines TRBV7-3 with TRBJ2-2; the D is unclear. The CDR3 runs 14 residues. With 4 bases removed from V and 1 base from J, the gap between germline ends came to 7 bases. Germline CDR1 is SGHTA and CDR2 is FQGTGA. The CDR3 DNA is TGTGCCAGCAGCTCCGGATGGAACACCGGGGAGCTGTTTTTT. Protein: CASSSGWNTGELFF. The full variable domain, its missing parts supplied by reference TRBV7-3 and TRBJ2-2, is GAGVSQTPSNKVTEKGKYVELRCDPISGHTALYWYRQSLGQGPEFLIYFQGTGAADDSGLPNDRFFAVRPEGSVSTLKIQRTERGDSAVYLCASSSGWNTGELFFGEGSRLTVL.

V is TRBV24-1 and J is TRBJ2-3; a possible D gene is TRBD1 (6 bases). The germline V and J ends were trimmed by 4 bases and 2 bases, with 9 bases remaining between them. Germline-derived CDR1 and CDR2 are KGHDR and SFDVKD. The CDR3 spans 14 residues. CDR3 sequence: CATSEGGLTDTQYF. The CDR3 coding sequence is TGTGCCACCAGTGAAGGGGGTCTCACAGATACGCAGTATTTT.

This chain connects TRBV11-3 to TRBJ2-7; TRBD1 matches 9 bases. J gave up 2 bases and V 5 bases, and 4 bases lay outside the gene matches. The germline V gene has CDR1 SGHNT and CDR2 YENEEA. This CDR3 region has 14 residues. Here the CDR3 reads CASSPRTGAYEQYF. CDR3 nucleotide sequence: TGTGCCAGCAGCCCGCGGACAGGGGCCTACGAGCAGTACTTC.

The chain recombines TRBV6-6 with TRBJ1-1, with no clear D. The germline CDR1 and CDR2 sequences are MNHNY and SVGAGI (reference sequence). The CDR3 contains 13 residues. The germline V and J ends were trimmed by 9 bases and 4 bases, with 15 bases remaining between them. The CDR3 sequence: CASSPRGFTEAFF. The DNA of the CDR3 is TGTGCCAGTTCCCCCCGGGGTTTCACTGAAGCTTTCTTT.

The chain uses TRBV5-1 and TRBJ1-2, with 7 bases aligning to TRBD1. Looked up from germline, CDR1 is SGHRS and CDR2 is YFSETQ. This CDR3 region has 16 residues. J lost 6 bases, V lost 7 bases, and 18 bases had no gene match. The CDR3 here is CASSRWRGPLGDGYTF. CDR3 sequence (DNA): TGCGCCAGCTCCCGGTGGAGGGGGCCCCTTGGGGATGGCTACACCTTC. Complete variable domain (other parts from reference TRBV5-1 and TRBJ1-2): KAGVTQTPRYLIKTRGQQVTLSCSPISGHRSVSWYQQTPGQGLQFLFEYFSETQRNKGNFPGRFSGRQFSNSRSEMNVSTLELGDSALYLCASSRWRGPLGDGYTFGSGTRLTVV.

The chain combines TRBV10-2 with TRBJ1-1; 10 bases match TRBD1. Per the germline V gene, CDR1 is WSHSY and CDR2 is SAAADI. With V trimmed by 6 bases and J by 8 bases, 3 bases remained unmatched. CDR3 length: 12 residues. This CDR3 reads CASSLDRGEAFF. CDR3 nucleotide sequence: TGCGCCAGCAGCTTGGACAGGGGGGAAGCTTTCTTT.